What follows describes a single T cell receptor beta chain. This record comes from a study of regulatory T cells in long-lasting Graves disease. The CDR3 totals 17 residues. V was cut by 2 bases and J by 8 bases, with 22 bases left in between. CDR1 and CDR2 from the germline V gene are SGHNT and YYREEE (reference sequence). Specified time point: newly diagnosed GD, antithyroid drugs for less than 3 months. After RNA was extracted from PBMCs, the TCR library was made from it. It was an endocrinology department in Xi'an, China, that provided the patients. For TCR beta, libraries came from iRepertoire HTBI primers and Arm-PCR of CDR3 regions. TCRdb re-called the multiplex PCR reads with MiXCR, one entry per CDR3 protein. The sample lists around 240,000 distinct CDR3 sequences; 15% to 20% were seen once. The sample was also linked to a second study, of T cells in Graves' hyperthyroidism and ophthalmopathy.

This chain connects TRBV5-4 to TRBJ1-4; possible D gene TRBD1, 5 bases. The clonotype comes from a woman between 25 and 40 years old with Graves disease. The input for sequencing was peripheral blood mononuclear cells (PBMCs), taken at new diagnosis, from a patient treated with antithyroid drugs. This chain's CDR3 is CASSFQGLSGVQEKLFF. In DNA form, the CDR3 reads TGTGCCAGCAGCTTCCAAGGTCTGTCGGGGGTCCAGGAAAAACTGTTTTTT.